These 23 T cell receptor beta chains originate from one sample sequenced in a study of T cells in Graves' hyperthyroidism and ophthalmopathy (dated by TCRdb to between 2019 and 2020). Library generation was performed with multiplex PCR. The sequencer listed for this sample is Illumina HiSeq 2000. TCR beta CDR3 regions were amplified from RNA transcripts. The first round of RT-PCR for the TCR CDR3 was performed with the HTBI primer set and the Qiagen OneStep RT-PCR kit. The public reads were reprocessed in TCRdb via fastp at Q25 and MiXCR, keeping in-frame beta chains. Entries that share a CDR3 protein sequence are merged under the most common genes and DNA. For this sample the table gives more than 350,000 distinct CDR3 sequences, of which roughly 15% were detected only once. Jointly, the top ten make up roughly a fifth of the sample. The source material was blood. Every receptor here comes from a woman in her sixties or seventies with Graves' ophthalmopathy.

This clonotype was picked up many times. This chain uses TRBV11-2 with TRBJ2-7; 8 bases fit TRBD1. V lost 4 bases and J lost 1; bases outside the gene matches: 12. The germline CDR1 and CDR2 sequences are SGHAT and FQNNGV. CDR3 size: 17 residues. CDR3 nucleotide sequence: TGTGCCAGCAGCTCGTACCAGAGGACAGGGTCTTCCTACGAGCAGTACTTC. This codes for CASSSYQRTGSSYEQYF.

Many counts were recorded for this clonotype. The chain is built from TRBV2 and TRBJ2-7; 9 nucleotides line up with TRBD2. The CDR3 has 15 amino acids. Germline loops: CDR1 SNHLY, CDR2 FYNNEI. V trimming: 6 bases; J trimming: 1 base; junction bases outside the gene matches: 7. The CDR3 DNA reads TGTGCCAGCAGACTGTCGGGACTAGCATCCTACGAGCAGTACTTC. Its protein is CASRLSGLASYEQYF.

In this sample, this clonotype turned up a few times. The CDR3 coding sequence is TGCAGTGCCCAAACGGGGAGCCCAGAGACCCAGTACTTC. This gives the protein CSAQTGSPETQYF. The chain uses TRBV20-1 and TRBJ2-5; the D gene is possibly TRBD2 (5 bases). Germline values: CDR1 DFQATT, CDR2 SNEGSKA (reference sequence). Trimming removed 6 bases at V and 4 bases at J, with 15 bases between. The CDR3 extends over 13 amino acids.

This clonotype was counted between two and nine times. The chain carries TRBV5-1 and TRBJ2-5; D is unresolved. The CDR3 is made up of 15 amino acids. Trimming cost V 1 base and J 0 bases, with 10 bases left between them. The germline CDR1 and CDR2 sequences are SGHRS and YFSETQ. The CDR3 is CASSLPIGDQETQYF. The CDR3 nucleotides read TGCGCCAGCAGCTTGCCTATTGGCGACCAAGAGACCCAGTACTTC.

This clonotype occurred many times. The rearrangement joins TRBV20-1 to TRBJ2-7; 9 bases map to TRBD2. Germline values: CDR1 DFQATT, CDR2 SNEGSKA (reference sequence). V lost 4 bases, J lost 4 bases, and 8 bases stayed unmatched. The CDR3 has 14 amino acids. Here the CDR3 reads CSATGGTSSYEQYF. The DNA for the CDR3 is TGCAGTGCTACAGGAGGGACTAGCAGTTACGAGCAGTACTTC.

This clonotype was recorded at least ten times. The chain recombines TRBV12-3 or TRBV12-4 with TRBJ1-1; the D gene is possibly TRBD1 (6 bases). This CDR3 has 13 residues. The CDR3 reads CATGTLMNTEAFF. CDR3 coding DNA: TGTGCAACCGGGACACTCATGAACACTGAAGCTTTCTTT.

This clonotype came up many times. This chain joins TRBV7-9 and TRBJ1-1; D call uncertain. Germline V gives CDR1 SEHNR, CDR2 FQNEAQ (reference sequence). This CDR3 has 15 amino acids. Between the trimmed V and J ends, which lost 5 bases and 1 base, there was a span of 14 bases. The CDR3 nucleotides read TGTGCCAGCAGCCCCGGCAATTGGGGGAACACTGAAGCTTTCTTT. Its protein product is CASSPGNWGNTEAFF.

The chain employs TRBV7-9 and TRBJ1-2, with D possibly TRBD1 on 6 matching bases. Germline assignment: CDR1 SEHNR and CDR2 FQNEAQ (reference sequence). The CDR3 has 15 residues. V lost 1 base to trimming and J lost 4 bases, with 13 bases between them. In DNA, the CDR3 is TGTGCCAGCAGCTTAGGGGCAGGGGACGGCTATGGCTACACCTTC. The encoded protein is CASSLGAGDGYGYTF.

In this sample, this clonotype turned up many times. The rearrangement uses TRBV11-2 and TRBJ1-2; D might be TRBD1 (5 bases). The CDR3 is 15 amino acids. The germline CDR1 and CDR2 sequences are SGHAT and FQNNGV. With 1 base removed from V and 4 bases from J, the gap between germline ends came to 13 bases. In nucleotides, the CDR3 is TGTGCCAGCAGCTTAGGCAGGGATGGGGTCTATGGCTACACCTTC. Its protein product is CASSLGRDGVYGYTF.

This clonotype was recorded many times. The V call is TRBV3-1, the J call TRBJ1-1; D may be TRBD1 (6 bases). Looked up from germline, CDR1 is LGHDT and CDR2 is YNNKEL (reference sequence). CDR3 length: 15 amino acids. V was trimmed by 6 bases and J by 2 bases, leaving 16 bases between them. CDR3 sequence reads: CASRLIQGRNTEAFF. In nucleotides, the CDR3 is TGTGCCAGCAGGCTAATACAGGGACGAAACACTGAAGCTTTCTTT.

The rearrangement links TRBV20-1 to TRBJ2-6; D may be TRBD1 (6 bases). The V end lost 1 base, the J end lost 2 bases, and 6 bases lay between the germline ends. The CDR3 spans 14 residues. CDR1 is DFQATT and CDR2 is SNEGSKA in the germline V gene (reference sequence). The DNA of the CDR3 is TGCAGTGCTAGAGGGACAGCTGGGGCCAACGTCCTGACTTTC. It specifies CSARGTAGANVLTF.

This clonotype was observed many times. The J gene is TRBJ2-7, the V gene TRBV3-1; 10 nucleotides match TRBD1. The CDR3 runs 15 residues. J was trimmed by 4 bases and V by 4 bases; bases with no gene match: 7. Germline values: CDR1 LGHDT, CDR2 YNNKEL (reference sequence). CDR3 protein: CASSPGTGDKYEQYF. The CDR3 DNA reads TGTGCCAGCAGCCCTGGGACAGGGGACAAGTACGAGCAGTACTTC.

Here the CDR3 reads CSGQSNEQFF. In DNA, the CDR3 is TGCAGTGGTCAGAGCAATGAGCAGTTCTTC. J is TRBJ2-1 and V is TRBV20-1; D is unresolved. Trimming took 7 bases from V and 6 from J, leaving 7 bases between them. This CDR3 region has 10 residues. Looked up from germline, CDR1 is DFQATT and CDR2 is SNEGSKA (reference sequence).

This clonotype was seen many times. The chain has TRBV27 and TRBJ1-1; D is perhaps TRBD1 (5 bases). The V gene's germline CDR1 is MNHEY and CDR2 SMNVEV (reference sequence). Trimming shortened V by 7 bases and J by 1 base, and 10 bases separated the two germline ends. The CDR3 sequence is 13 residues long. CDR3 sequence (DNA): TGTGCCAGCACCCGGACACCGAACACTGAAGCTTTCTTT. Translated: CASTRTPNTEAFF.

The sample holds many counts of this clonotype. The rearrangement links TRBV20-1 to TRBJ2-7; 7 nucleotides agree with TRBD1. Germline CDR1 reads DFQATT; CDR2 reads SNEGSKA (reference sequence). Germline trimming cut 3 bases from V and 1 base from J; bases unmatched to any gene: 3. The CDR3 spans 13 residues. The CDR3 nucleotides are TGCAGTGCTAGTAGGGACAGTTCCTACGAGCAGTACTTC. Its translation: CSASRDSSYEQYF.

This clonotype was detected many times. The chain combines TRBV7-2 with TRBJ2-5; TRBD1 matches 8 bases. Germline V lookup: CDR1 SGHTA, CDR2 FQGNSA. V lost 2 bases to trimming and J lost 5 bases; unmatched junction nucleotides: 4. This CDR3 comprises 14 residues. The CDR3 sequence: CASSLQGARETQYF. Here the CDR3 DNA reads TGTGCCAGCAGCTTACAGGGGGCGAGGGAGACCCAGTACTTC.

This clonotype was seen many times. This chain links TRBV7-3 with TRBJ1-3; D unclear. The CDR3 is made up of 17 amino acids. Germline V gene lookup returns CDR1 SGHTA and CDR2 FQGTGA. Trimming cost V 5 bases and J 0 bases, with 17 bases left between them. This CDR3 is CASSPQHPSNSGNTIYF. The CDR3 DNA reads as TGTGCCAGCAGCCCGCAACATCCGAGTAACTCTGGAAACACCATATATTTT.

As to this clonotype: Being one base from a much bigger clone, this may be a read error. The V call is TRBV5-4, the J call TRBJ2-7; 7 bases line up with TRBD1. The V gene's germline CDR1 is SGHNT and CDR2 YYREEE (reference sequence). With 5 bases clipped from V and 2 bases from J, the junction kept 4 bases outside the gene matches. This CDR3 contains 13 residues. For the CDR3, the DNA is TGTGCCAGCAGAGACAGGGCCCCCTACGAGCAGTACTTC. It is translated as CASRDRAPYEQYF.

This clonotype was seen at least ten times. J is TRBJ2-7 and V is TRBV28, with D tentatively TRBD1 (5 bases). This CDR3 is 12 amino acids long. CDR1 and CDR2 from the germline V gene are MDHEN and SYDVKM. The V end was cut by 8 bases, the J end by 3 bases, with 11 bases between. As DNA, the CDR3 is TGTGCCAGCGACAGACCCGGCTACGAGCAGTACTTC. Protein sequence: CASDRPGYEQYF. Based on the CDR3 plus reference TRBV28 and TRBJ2-7, the full variable domain is DVKVTQSSRYLVKRTGEKVFLECVQDMDHENMFWYRQDPGLGLRLIYFSYDVKMKEKGDIPEGYSVSREKKERFSLILESASTNQTSMYLCASDRPGYEQYFGPGTRLTVT.

This clonotype came up many times. The genes are TRBV6-1 and TRBJ1-5; tentative D call: TRBD1 (6 bases). The V gene's germline CDR1 is MNHNS and CDR2 SASEGT. The CDR3 covers 15 residues. Trimming pared 0 bases from V and 2 bases from J, leaving 8 bases between. CDR3 loop: CASSEAGGGNQPQHF. In nucleotides, the CDR3 is TGTGCCAGCAGTGAAGCAGGGGGAGGCAATCAGCCCCAGCATTTT.

The genes are TRBV7-8 and TRBJ2-7; TRBD2 matches at 8 bases. CDR3 length: 15 amino acids. Germline V lookup: CDR1 SGHVS, CDR2 FQNEAQ. J was trimmed by 2 bases and V by 7 bases; bases with no gene match: 10. The DNA for the CDR3 is TGTGCCAGCAACCCGGGGGTAGCGGGAACCTACGAGCAGTACTTC. Translating gives CASNPGVAGTYEQYF.

This rearrangement joins TRBV29-1 to TRBJ2-1; D is unresolved. With 5 bases removed from V and 0 bases from J, the gap between germline ends came to 8 bases. Germline V lookup: CDR1 SQVTM, CDR2 ANQGSEA. This CDR3 is 13 amino acids long. In nucleotides, the CDR3 is TGCAGCGTTTTCGTTAGCTCCTACAATGAGCAGTTCTTC. Its translation is CSVFVSSYNEQFF.

This clonotype was counted many times. The genes are TRBV3-1 and TRBJ1-4; D is possibly TRBD1 (5 bases). In germline, CDR1 is LGHDT, CDR2 YNNKEL (reference sequence). Trimming cost V 3 bases and J 4 bases, with 9 bases left between them. The CDR3 spans 14 residues. CDR3 nucleotides: TGTGCCAGCAGCCATCGGGGGAATAATGAAAAACTGTTTTTT. This codes for CASSHRGNNEKLFF.